This entry lists 32 T cell receptor beta chains sequenced from one sample in a study of OX40 agonist ivuxolimab in advanced cancers. The assay was immunoSEQ multiplex PCR, and TCRdb's table has in-frame clones only and misses some. The sample holds around 74,000 clones; 80% to 90% are singletons and the top ten take approximately 5%. Specimen: CD4+ or CD8+ T cells sorted from blood, collected in a trial of the OX40 agonist ivuxolimab. These receptor sequences come from an adult with an advanced solid tumor such as melanoma, head and neck, liver or kidney cancer.

The chain couples TRBV19 to TRBJ1-6; no clear D gene. The germline V gene has CDR1 LNHDA and CDR2 SQIVND (reference sequence). The ends were cut back, 2 bases at V and 0 bases at J, with 20 bases in the middle. The CDR3 runs 20 residues. CDR3 protein: CASSIYSLYDSSSYNSPLHF. The CDR3 coding sequence is TGTGCCAGTAGTATATACTCACTTTACGACTCAAGCTCCTATAATTCACCCCTCCACTTT.

This clone has a single count. The chain joins TRBV23-1 to TRBJ1-3; tentative D call: TRBD1 (6 bases). TRBV23-1 is assigned to the ORF class and has an uncertain function. V lost 11 bases to trimming and J lost 2 bases, with 22 bases between them. The CDR3 extends over 16 amino acids. CDR3 in amino acids: CASRPLDRKAGNTIYF. CDR3 DNA sequence: TGCGCCTCCCGGCCACTCGACAGGAAGGCTGGAAACACCATATATTTT.

The chain joins TRBV7-2 to TRBJ2-5, with D perhaps TRBD1 or TRBD2 (5 bases each). In germline, CDR1 is SGHTA, CDR2 FQGNSA. V dropped 5 bases and J dropped 5 bases, with 21 bases sitting between them. The CDR3 is made up of 16 amino acids. CDR3 nucleotides: TGTGCCAGCAGCCCTACTTACCGCAGGGACGGGGAGACCCAGTACTTC. It codes for CASSPTYRRDGETQYF.

The J gene is TRBJ2-4, the V gene TRBV10-1; 9 bases are a match to TRBD1. Germline CDR1 WNHNN, CDR2 SYGVQD (reference sequence). With V trimmed by 3 bases and J by 4 bases, 7 bases remained unmatched. This CDR3 is built from 16 residues. The CDR3 DNA is TGCGCCAGCAGTGATTCCCCCGGACAGGGGAAAAACATTCAGTACTTC. Its translation: CASSDSPGQGKNIQYF.

CDR3 residues: CASSFGTGSSYNEQFF. Written as DNA, the CDR3 is TGTGCCAGCAGTTTCGGGACAGGGAGCTCCTACAATGAGCAGTTCTTC. This chain links TRBV6-5 with TRBJ2-1; 9 bases fit TRBD1. V was pared by 4 bases and J by 0 bases, with 4 bases of the junction left unmatched. The CDR3 contains 16 residues. Germline CDR1 and CDR2: MNHEY and SVGAGI.

V usage is TRBV7-8 and J usage is TRBJ2-7; either TRBD1 or TRBD2 may supply D (5 bases each). Trimming took 5 bases from V and 3 from J, leaving 14 bases between them. Germline lookup yields CDR1 SGHVS and CDR2 FQNEAQ. This CDR3 has 14 amino acids. In DNA, the CDR3 is TGTGCCAGCAGCCCCGGGACGGAAGTCTACGAGCAGTACTTC. It yields the protein CASSPGTEVYEQYF.

This sequence joins TRBV4-1 and TRBJ1-1, with D hard to call. Germline lookup yields CDR1 MGHRA and CDR2 YSYEKL. Trimming cost V 7 bases and J 3 bases, with 21 bases left between them. The CDR3 spans 16 residues. This CDR3 reads CASIRGSDSVDTEAFF. DNA for the CDR3: TGCGCCAGCATAAGAGGGTCCGACTCAGTTGACACTGAAGCTTTCTTT.

The chain links TRBV5-6 to TRBJ1-5; weak D call: TRBD1 (6 bases). Germline loops: CDR1 SGHDT, CDR2 YYEEEE. V was clipped by 4 bases and J by 4 bases, with 15 bases between them. This CDR3 is 15 amino acids long. The CDR3 here is CASSQGTPANQPQHF. The CDR3 bases are TGTGCCAGCAGCCAAGGGACACCGGCAAATCAGCCCCAGCATTTT.

The chain recombines TRBV5-1 with TRBJ1-1; TRBD1 is a possible D gene (6 bases). The CDR3 totals 15 residues. The germline CDR1 and CDR2 sequences are SGHRS and YFSETQ. The V gene lost 1 base and the J gene lost 5 bases, with 15 bases spanning the gap. The CDR3 loop reads CASSLFATDSTEAFF. In DNA, the CDR3 is TGCGCCAGCAGCTTGTTCGCTACGGACAGTACTGAAGCTTTCTTT. The whole variable domain, filled in from reference TRBV5-1 and TRBJ1-1, reads KAGVTQTPRYLIKTRGQQVTLSCSPISGHRSVSWYQQTPGQGLQFLFEYFSETQRNKGNFPGRFSGRQFSNSRSEMNVSTLELGDSALYLCASSLFATDSTEAFFGQGTRLTVV.

The chain combines TRBV7-9 with TRBJ1-1; D unresolved. Trimming removed 5 bases from V and 2 bases from J, with 6 bases in between. From germline, CDR1 is SEHNR and CDR2 FQNEAQ (reference sequence). This CDR3 has 12 residues. The CDR3 DNA reads TGTGCCAGCAGCGTGCTTAACACTGAAGCTTTCTTT. The encoded protein is CASSVLNTEAFF.

This clone was found once. The chain combines TRBV7-9 with TRBJ2-1, with 12 positions matching TRBD2. Germline trimming cut 5 bases from V and 8 bases from J; bases unmatched to any gene: 7. This CDR3 comprises 15 residues. Germline V gives CDR1 SEHNR, CDR2 FQNEAQ (reference sequence). For the CDR3, the DNA is TGTGCCAGCAGCCCTAGCGGGGGGGCCATATATGAGCAGTTCTTC. Translation gives CASSPSGGAIYEQFF.

This rearrangement joins TRBV18 to TRBJ1-3; unclear D gene. The V gene's germline CDR1 is KGHSH and CDR2 LQKENI. This CDR3 is built from 16 residues. The germline V and J ends were trimmed by 3 bases and 1 base, with 13 bases remaining between them. CDR3 coding DNA: TGTGCCAGCTCACCCCGGACGGAAACTTCTGGAAACACCATATATTTT. Protein: CASSPRTETSGNTIYF. Based on the CDR3 plus reference TRBV18 and TRBJ1-3, the full variable domain is NAGVMQNPRHLVRRRGQEARLRCSPMKGHSHVYWYRQLPEEGLKFMVYLQKENIIDESGMPKERFSAEFPKEGPSILRIQQVVRGDSAAYFCASSPRTETSGNTIYFGEGSWLTVV.

The CDR3 spells CASSRQGTAYEQYF. The CDR3 nucleotides are TGTGCCAGCAGCCGGCAGGGGACAGCCTACGAGCAGTACTTC. This sequence joins TRBV4-2 and TRBJ2-7; 7 bases align to TRBD1. CDR3 length: 14 amino acids. Per the germline V gene, CDR1 is LGHNA and CDR2 is YNFKEQ. J lost 2 bases, V lost 4 bases, and 5 bases had no gene match.

The chain recombines TRBV6-5 with TRBJ2-5; D perhaps matches TRBD1 (6 bases). The J call is in doubt because the DNA end fits TRBJ2-7 better. The CDR3 has 16 amino acids. The germline V gene has CDR1 MNHEY and CDR2 SVGAGI. In DNA, the CDR3 is TGTGCCAGCAGTTACTCGATAGCAGGGGTAGTGAACGAGCAGTACTTC. It yields the protein CASSYSIAGVVNEQYF.

This sequence joins TRBV11-2 and TRBJ2-3, with D possibly matching TRBD1 (6 bases). Per the germline V gene, CDR1 is SGHAT and CDR2 is FQNNGV. The V gene lost 7 bases and the J gene lost 6 bases, with 11 bases spanning the gap. This CDR3 comprises 12 residues. CDR3: CASITGWDTQYF. The DNA of the CDR3 is TGTGCCAGCATCACAGGGTGGGATACGCAGTATTTT.

This clone was seen more than once but under ten times. The gene calls are TRBV7-2 and TRBJ1-6; a possible D gene is TRBD1 (5 bases). CDR3 length equals 13 residues. The germline gives CDR1 SGHTA, CDR2 FQGNSA. V lost 2 bases and J 7 bases, leaving 6 bases between the germline ends. In DNA form, the CDR3 reads TGTGCCAGCAGCTTACAGGGAAATTCACCCCTCCACTTT. Amino acid sequence: CASSLQGNSPLHF.

This clone has a single count. The genes are TRBV10-3 and TRBJ1-1, with 7 bases fitting TRBD1. The CDR3 sequence is 14 residues long. Germline lookup yields CDR1 ENHRY and CDR2 SYGVKD. V lost 9 bases and J lost 0; bases outside the gene matches: 7. The chain's CDR3 is CAIWDRGVNTEAFF. The DNA of the CDR3 is TGTGCCATTTGGGACAGAGGGGTGAACACTGAAGCTTTCTTT.

The V and J genes are TRBV5-8 and TRBJ2-1, with 7 bases matching TRBD1. Looked up from germline, CDR1 is SGHTS and CDR2 is YDEGEE. CDR3 size: 14 residues. Trimming at V came to 1 base and at J to 6 bases, leaving 4 bases not matched to a gene. The CDR3 region has the DNA TGTGCCAGCAGCTTGATACAGGGGTTCAATGAGCAGTTCTTC. Its translation is CASSLIQGFNEQFF.

The chain combines TRBV10-2 with TRBJ1-2, with D hard to call. CDR1 and CDR2 (germline): WSHSY, SAAADI. The CDR3 runs 12 residues. The V end was cut by 4 bases, the J end by 1 base, with 4 bases between. CDR3: CASSGNNYGYTF. The CDR3 DNA is TGCGCCAGCAGTGGGAATAACTATGGCTACACCTTC.

The rearrangement joins TRBV19 to TRBJ1-4; TRBD1 is a possible D gene (5 bases). The CDR3 is 17 residues long. Germline lookup yields CDR1 LNHDA and CDR2 SQIVND (reference sequence). V was clipped by 3 bases and J by 3 bases, with 17 bases between them. The CDR3 coding sequence is TGTGCCAGTAGTATGGGCGACATCGGGGGTGCTAATGAAAAACTGTTTTTT. The encoded protein is CASSMGDIGGANEKLFF.

The chain employs TRBV6-5 and TRBJ1-5; possible D gene TRBD1, 5 bases. Between the trimmed V and J ends, which lost 2 bases and 4 bases, there was a span of 6 bases. Germline V gene sequence: CDR1 MNHEY, CDR2 SVGAGI. CDR3 size: 13 residues. This CDR3 is CASSYGGNQPQHF. The CDR3, as DNA: TGTGCCAGCAGTTACGGGGGTAATCAGCCCCAGCATTTT.

This sequence joins TRBV19 and TRBJ1-1; TRBD1 agrees at 11 bases. The CDR3 is 16 residues long. V dropped 11 bases and J dropped 4; count of bases not matched to a gene: 15. Germline values: CDR1 LNHDA, CDR2 SQIVND (reference sequence). CDR3 residues: CAVQDRDRGLRTEAFF. The CDR3 DNA follows: TGTGCCGTTCAGGACCGGGACAGGGGGTTGCGCACTGAAGCTTTCTTT. The whole variable domain, filled in from reference TRBV19 and TRBJ1-1, reads DGGITQSPKYLFRKEGQNVTLSCEQNLNHDAMYWYRQDPGQGLRLIYYSQIVNDFQKGDIAEGYSVSREKKESFPLTVTSAQKNPTAFYLCAVQDRDRGLRTEAFFGQGTRLTVV.

The rearrangement links TRBV14 to TRBJ2-3; either TRBD1 or TRBD2 may supply D (6 bases each). The V gene's germline CDR1 is SGHDN and CDR2 FVKESK. V was cut by 5 bases and J by 10 bases, with 16 bases left in between. This CDR3 has 13 residues. CDR3 region: CASSASVGGAQYF. The CDR3 DNA reads as TGTGCCAGCAGCGCGAGCGTGGGGGGCGCGCAGTATTTT.

The chain uses TRBV5-1 and TRBJ1-2; D call uncertain. CDR3 length: 14 residues. V lost 0 bases and J lost 1, with 7 bases in between. Germline assignment: CDR1 SGHRS and CDR2 YFSETQ. This CDR3 reads CASSLGQLNYGYTF. CDR3 DNA sequence: TGCGCCAGCAGCTTGGGGCAGCTTAACTATGGCTACACCTTC. Full variable domain (rest looked up from reference TRBV5-1 and TRBJ1-2): KAGVTQTPRYLIKTRGQQVTLSCSPISGHRSVSWYQQTPGQGLQFLFEYFSETQRNKGNFPGRFSGRQFSNSRSEMNVSTLELGDSALYLCASSLGQLNYGYTFGSGTRLTVV.

With respect to this clone: Germline and junction disagree at one end, which may indicate a read error. The chain has TRBV7-2 and TRBJ2-7; 8 bases align to TRBD2. There are 16 residues in the CDR3. Germline values: CDR1 SGHTA, CDR2 FQGNSA. DNA for the CDR3: TGTGCCAGCAGCTTAGATTCTGGCGGGAGGCCCTACGGGCAGTACTTC. Protein product: CASSLDSGGRPYGQYF.

The chain carries TRBV27 and TRBJ2-6; the D gene is possibly TRBD2 (5 bases). From germline, CDR1 is MNHEY and CDR2 SMNVEV (reference sequence). Trimming left V 5 bases short and J 1 base short, with 15 bases between. The CDR3 totals 17 residues. CDR3 residues: CASSSPEGQSGANVLTF. CDR3 bases: TGTGCCAGCAGTAGTCCCGAGGGCCAATCTGGGGCCAACGTCCTGACTTTC. Drawing the rest from reference TRBV27 and TRBJ2-6, the complete variable domain is EAQVTQNPRYLITVTGKKLTVTCSQNMNHEYMSWYRQDPGLGLRQIYYSMNVEVTDKGDVPEGYKVSRKEKRNFPLILESPSPNQTSLYFCASSSPEGQSGANVLTFGAGSRLTVL.

Only one count was recorded for this clone. The chain recombines TRBV7-9 with TRBJ2-7; D ambiguous. Trimming cost V 5 bases and J 3 bases, with 5 bases left between them. The CDR3 sequence is 11 residues long. From germline, CDR1 is SEHNR and CDR2 FQNEAQ (reference sequence). This chain's CDR3 is CASSPDYEQYF. In nucleotides, the CDR3 is TGTGCCAGCAGCCCGGACTACGAGCAGTACTTC.

A single count supports this clone. This rearrangement joins TRBV28 to TRBJ2-5; D possibly matches TRBD1 or TRBD2 (5 bases each). The CDR3 consists of 15 residues. Germline CDR1 MDHEN, CDR2 SYDVKM. V was trimmed by 5 bases and J by 2 bases, leaving 15 bases between them. The CDR3 sequence: CASSGVRGAQETQYF. Written as DNA, the CDR3 is TGTGCCAGCAGTGGGGTGAGGGGTGCACAAGAGACCCAGTACTTC.

The chain recombines TRBV7-3 with TRBJ2-7, with 10 bases identical to TRBD1. Losses at the gene ends were 5 bases for V and 3 bases for J; bases not matched to a gene: 4. Germline V gene sequence: CDR1 SGHTA, CDR2 FQGTGA. The CDR3 length is 14 residues. The CDR3 coding sequence is TGTGCCAGCAGCACGACAGGGGGCGTCTACGAGCAGTACTTC. Protein product: CASSTTGGVYEQYF.

This clone was observed a few times. The gene calls are TRBV7-6 and TRBJ2-7; 7 bases are shared with TRBD2. The V gene's germline CDR1 is SGHVS and CDR2 FNYEAQ. V gave up 1 base and J gave up 3 bases; unmatched junction bases: 0. This CDR3 is 13 amino acids long. DNA for the CDR3: TGTGCCAGCAGCTTAGGGGACTACTACGAGCAGTACTTC. It yields the protein CASSLGDYYEQYF.

This clone has more than one count but fewer than ten. The chain is built from TRBV5-1 and TRBJ2-7; TRBD2 matches at 9 bases. Losses at the gene ends were 3 bases for V and 3 bases for J; bases not matched to a gene: 4. The CDR3 has 14 amino acids. Germline V gene lookup returns CDR1 SGHRS and CDR2 YFSETQ. The CDR3 reads CASSSGTSFYEQYF. In DNA, the CDR3 is TGCGCCAGCAGCTCCGGGACTAGCTTCTACGAGCAGTACTTC.

This chain joins TRBV9 and TRBJ1-3, with D possibly TRBD1 on 5 matching bases. Germline V lookup: CDR1 SGDLS, CDR2 YYNGEE. The ends were cut back, 3 bases at V and 1 base at J, with 20 bases in the middle. The CDR3 contains 18 residues. Here the CDR3 reads CASSAGGTAFRSGNTIYF. The CDR3 DNA sequence: TGTGCCAGCAGCGCCGGCGGGACGGCATTTAGATCTGGAAACACCATATATTTT.